This TCR beta chain stems from a study of T cells after yellow fever vaccination (dated by TCRdb to between 2018 and 2021). Some background on the complete study: Libraries from fractions with low cell numbers were prepared with the SMART-Seq v4 Ultra Low Input RNA kit. Bulk TCR alpha and beta repertoires were sequenced longitudinally to track T-cell clones before and after primary and booster YFV17D yellow fever vaccination. Two healthy male donors, one aged 18 to 29 and one aged 30 to 40 years, were included in the cohort. Blood was drawn at multiple timepoints before and after primary and secondary immunization, with bulk PBMC replicates and cell subsets isolated. Study-wide findings and limitations: After the booster, most of the clones that had expanded following primary vaccination were detected again (around 97% of CD4 and around 87% of CD8), which suggests that memory was broadly maintained. A small share of clonotypes was detected in both CD4 and CD8 compartments, with the overlap likely arising from convergent recombination. Only two donors were included in the study, so the extent to which the findings can be generalized is limited. Computational filtering was needed because FACS-sorted repertoires could contain abundant contaminating clonotypes from the bulk population. Compared with the primary T-cell response, the secondary T-cell response was weaker but faster, peaking on day 5 rather than day 15.

At least ten counts were recorded for this clonotype. Its antigen is still unknown. Base qualities are not recorded, but no much larger clone differs from it by a single base. The label giving this sample's treatment or condition can be read as: live attenuated yellow fever vaccine strain. At each blood-draw timepoint, two biological replicates of bulk PBMCs were collected. A standard Ficoll-Paque protocol was used to isolate PBMCs from peripheral blood. RNA was extracted with TriZol from bulk PBMCs, CD4 and CD8 fractions, and dextramer-positive and dextramer-negative fractions. The germline V and J ends show losses of 6 bases and 3 bases respectively, and no gene match explains 1 base of the junction. Counted from cysteine to phenylalanine, this CDR3 has 11 amino acids. Solely the CDR3 DNA is kept, with 33 bases framed from the first base. For CDR1 and CDR2, the germline V gene (reference sequence) lists DFQATT and SNEGSKA.

TCR cDNA was made using 5'RACE template switching, a step that added a universal primer site and unique molecular identifiers. Priming for cDNA synthesis came from both the TCR alpha and TCR beta constant segments. Library amplification involved two PCR steps, and the second step added sample barcodes and sequencing adapters. Sequencing of the libraries was done on either Illumina HiSeq 2500 (2x100 bp) or NovaSeq (2x150 bp). In the paper's pipeline: Demultiplexing of reads and collapsing into UMI consensus sequences were performed with MIGEC, and V(D)J alignment was carried out with MiXCR. Vaccine-responding clonotypes were defined with edgeR using replicate PBMC samples, requiring FDR below 0.01 and a log2 fold change above 5 up to day 15. Each bulk clonotype was labeled CD4 or CD8 based on which sequenced repertoire, CD4 or CD8, contained the clonotype at higher abundance. TCRdb reran the public reads through fastp at Q25 and MiXCR, keeping productive beta chains. One record per CDR3 amino acid sequence lists the most common genes and DNA. V and J calls and clone size were set by TCRdb, not the authors. This sample has hundreds of thousands of distinct CDR3 sequences in its table, and 8.5% to 9% of those were observed once. The ten largest make up roughly 17% of the sample.

The chain was built from TRBV20-1 and TRBJ1-2; 7 middle bases align to TRBD1. The receptor comes from a man aged 18 to 30 who received the YFV17D yellow fever vaccine. The sample in question was PBMCs, obtained on the day of the first yellow fever vaccination. CDR3 reads: CSAGTDYGYTF. The base sequence is TGCAGTGCCGGGACAGACTATGGCTACACCTTC.